The sequence of this T cell receptor beta chain was determined in a study of T cells in Graves' hyperthyroidism and ophthalmopathy (dated by TCRdb to between 2019 and 2020). As for the study more broadly: Peripheral blood samples were taken at the time of initial diagnosis, prior to any treatment. A discovery cohort of roughly 100 patients, approximately 45 with Graves' ophthalmopathy and approximately 57 with stable Graves' hyperthyroidism, was used to find distinguishing TCR V-J signatures. Whether ophthalmopathy could be predicted prospectively was tested in an independent validation cohort made up of under 20 hyperthyroidism patients plus 17 patients who later progressed to ophthalmopathy. The 100 discovery patients were divided at random into training and test sets in a 7:3 ratio. In several Graves' hyperthyroidism patients, the study also compared T-cell repertoires from thyroid tissue with T-cell repertoires from blood. After sampling, hyperthyroidism patients received methimazole starting at 30 mg daily, and ophthalmopathy patients received high-dose intravenous methylprednisolone. The paper describes TCR Vbeta CDR3 sequencing of 140 or so peripheral blood samples, made up of about 41 ophthalmopathy patients, around 78 hyperthyroidism patients and 17 progressor patients. Broader findings and caveats from the paper: No statistical method was used to fix the sample size in advance, and group allocation was not hidden from the investigators. Most expanded thyroid clonotypes (frequency above 0.001) were also detected in blood, suggesting blood repertoires may reflect thyroid immune responses. In validation, progression to ophthalmopathy was predicted by the model with 65% to 71% sensitivity and around 75% specificity, a median of 6.5 months before onset. Ophthalmopathy was separated from stable hyperthyroidism by a 13 V-J signature model, with 85% to 90% sensitivity and roughly 81% specificity obtained in cross-validation and 80%/75% obtained in testing.

A patient counted as having stable Graves' hyperthyroidism if no progression to ophthalmopathy occurred over 18 months of follow-up. The hyperthyroidism patients were between 18 and 65 years old and newly diagnosed, with a disease duration of less than 2 months. The study excluded patients with uncontrolled infections, other autoimmune diseases, pregnancy or lactation. Diagnoses were based on clinical symptoms, serum thyroxine and TRAb, thyroid ultrasound and orbital computed tomography. PBMCs were separated from 7.5 to 10 ml of fresh peripheral blood using Ficoll-Paque density gradient centrifugation. Trizol reagent was used to extract total RNA, and RNA quality was then checked on an Agilent 2100 Bioanalyzer. The TCR beta CDR3 regions were amplified from RNA transcripts. For the first round of RT-PCR on the TCR CDR3, the HTBI primer set was used together with the Qiagen OneStep RT-PCR kit. Libraries were constructed in a second round of multiplex PCR, after which size selection and purification were carried out. Paired-end sequencing of the libraries was performed with 100 bp reads on an Illumina HiSeq2000. In the original analysis: SOAPnuke was used to process the raw data, with reads discarded if the reads contained adapters or uncalled bases, had a mean Phred below 15, or lacked an exact constant-primer or identifier match. High-quality paired reads were merged with COPE v1.2.5, and unique nucleotide sequences were defined as clonotypes. MiTCR v1.1 was used to align clonotypes to the IMGT TRBV, TRBD and TRBJ reference segments. The analysis was restricted to V-J combinations with a frequency above 0.0001, which together covered roughly 99% of the repertoires. The TCS score was defined as the ratio of F50 (clonal expansion) to E x V (chaos), calculated using BLOSUM62-based TCRdist between CDR3 peptides within each V-J. Welch's t-statistics and random forest reduced around 550 V-J features to 13, which were used in a naive Bayes classifier (R e1071). Using fastp at Q25 and MiXCR, TCRdb reprocessed the public reads and kept productive beta chains. Each entry is one CDR3 protein sequence, shown with its most common DNA and genes. TCRdb's processing, not the study's, gives the V and J calls here. Here the sample has under 400,000 distinct CDR3 sequences; 25% occur a single time. About 70% of the sample is in the top ten clones.

The germline V gene gives CDR1 as MNHNS and CDR2 as SASEGT. Taken from cysteine to phenylalanine, the CDR3 has 14 residues. Left in the record is the CDR3 DNA by itself, 42 bases read in frame from the first base. V loses 6 bases of germline sequence and J loses 1 base, and the interval between the two ends is 13 bases. For this clonotype: Its antigen target is currently unknown. No much larger clone exists at a distance of one base, and base qualities are not known.

This clonotype originated in a man aged 45-60 years with Graves' hyperthyroidism. The sample comprised blood. In this chain, TRBV6-1 is recombined with TRBJ2-7; tentative D gene TRBD1, with 6 bases matching. The nucleotides read TGTGCCAGCAGCCATCACAGGGAGTCCTACGAGCAGTACTTC. Protein translation: CASSHHRESYEQYF.